This TCR beta chain was found in a study of T cells in Graves' hyperthyroidism and ophthalmopathy. Overall study findings and caveats: Clonotypes that were expanded in thyroid above 0.001 mostly appeared in blood too. Before onset, ophthalmopathy was predicted by the model a median 6.5 months earlier.

Orbital computed tomography, thyroid ultrasound, serum thyroxine and TRAb, and clinical symptoms together informed the diagnoses. Germline CDR1 and CDR2: SGHTA and FQGTGA. The V gene end was trimmed by 5 bases and the J gene end by 2 bases; junction bases not matched to a gene: 6. The CDR3 is 16 amino acids. The CDR3 regions of TCR beta were amplified from RNA transcripts. The study used the HTBI primer set for a first-round RT-PCR of the TCR CDR3. TCRdb reprocessed the multiplex PCR reads via MiXCR and lists one record per CDR3 protein. The sample includes roughly 530,000 distinct CDR3 sequences, approximately 17% of them seen just once. This clonotype was seen at least ten times. Its antigen is unidentified.

The chain couples TRBV7-3 to TRBJ2-5, with 12 positions matching TRBD2. Sequenced sample: blood. The sequence was obtained from a woman younger than 35 with Graves' ophthalmopathy. The DNA of the CDR3 is TGTGCCAGCAGCCCGGACGGGACTAGCGGGCAAGAGACCCAGTACTTC. As protein: CASSPDGTSGQETQYF.